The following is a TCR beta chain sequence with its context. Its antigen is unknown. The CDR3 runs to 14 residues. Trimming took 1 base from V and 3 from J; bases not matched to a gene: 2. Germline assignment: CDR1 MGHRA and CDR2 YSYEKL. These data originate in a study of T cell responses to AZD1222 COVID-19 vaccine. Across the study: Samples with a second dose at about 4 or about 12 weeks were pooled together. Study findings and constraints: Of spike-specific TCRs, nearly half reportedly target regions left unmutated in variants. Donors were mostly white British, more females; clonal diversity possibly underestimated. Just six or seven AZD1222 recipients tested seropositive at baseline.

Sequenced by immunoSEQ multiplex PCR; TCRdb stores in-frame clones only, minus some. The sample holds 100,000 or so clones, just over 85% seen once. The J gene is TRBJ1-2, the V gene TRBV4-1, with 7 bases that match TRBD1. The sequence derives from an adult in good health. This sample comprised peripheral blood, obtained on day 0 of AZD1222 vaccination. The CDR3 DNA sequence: TGCGCCAGCAGCCAAGTGGGGACAGACTATGGCTACACCTTC. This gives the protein CASSQVGTDYGYTF.